This TCR beta chain was recorded in a study of beta chain features in type 1 diabetes. Study-level results: The study left unresolved whether HLA type influences TCRB rearrangement. Moderate but significant shortening of TCRB CDR3s was recorded in all four CD4+ subsets from Type 1 diabetes patients.

This clone was observed a handful of times. Antigen unknown. Expressed TCRB transcripts were sequenced because the isolated RNA had all been reverse transcribed beforehand. The study sequenced naive, central memory and regulatory T cell samples to an average of roughly 3.4 million reads. Data came from immunoSEQ multiplex PCR; TCRdb stores just in-frame clones and leaves some out. The sample comprises around 240,000 clones, 16% of which are singletons, and approximately 0.081% rests with the top ten. This CDR3 comprises 17 residues. Germline V gives CDR1 LNHDA, CDR2 SQIVND (reference sequence). Trimming removed 4 bases from V and 0 bases from J; junction bases left unmatched: 1.

The V gene is TRBV19, the J gene TRBJ2-1, with TRBD2 matching 15 bases. This sequence originates from a man in his thirties or forties with type 1 diabetes. The sample consisted of naive CD4+ T cells from blood. The CDR3 reads CASSTGLAGGSYNEQFF. As DNA, the CDR3 is TGTGCCAGTAGTACGGGACTAGCGGGAGGCTCCTACAATGAGCAGTTCTTC.